The next 18 T cell receptor beta chains were all read from a single sample in a study of shared clonotypes between healthy human individuals. Positively selected for CCR7, the CD45RO-negative cells used as naive CD8 cells excluded terminally differentiated effector memory CD45RA+ cells. Clones were sequenced by immunoSEQ multiplex PCR, and TCRdb holds only the in-frame ones, with some missing. The data contain hundreds of thousands of clones, 96% of them singletons. The sample consisted of naive CD8+ T cells sorted from blood. These receptors all stem from a young man in good health.

The chain recombines TRBV5-1 with TRBJ2-1; D ambiguous. This CDR3 contains 14 residues. V was shortened by 6 bases and J by 0 bases, with 10 bases between the two germline ends. Germline values: CDR1 SGHRS, CDR2 YFSETQ. CDR3 residues: CASTLELSYNEQFF. The CDR3, as DNA: TGCGCCAGCACGCTAGAACTCTCCTACAATGAGCAGTTCTTC.

This rearrangement joins TRBV29-1 to TRBJ2-1; the D is unclear. The CDR3 covers 13 residues. CDR1 and CDR2 (germline): SQVTM, ANQGSEA. Trimming took 5 bases from V and 2 from J, leaving 10 bases between them. CDR3 sequence (DNA): TGCAGCGTTAGAGACCGAACCTACAATGAGCAGTTCTTC. This translates into CSVRDRTYNEQFF.

J is TRBJ2-1 and V is TRBV7-2, with TRBD2 matching 7 bases. CDR3 length: 15 residues. The germline V gene has CDR1 SGHTA and CDR2 FQGNSA. V shed 7 bases, J shed 2 bases, and the junction held 8 bases outside the gene matches. CDR3 region: CASTLREVPYNEQFF. In nucleotides, the CDR3 is TGTGCCAGCACCCTACGGGAGGTCCCCTACAATGAGCAGTTCTTC.

The rearrangement links TRBV25-1 to TRBJ2-7; D call uncertain. Deletions cut 4 bases from V and 3 bases from J, with 10 bases between. Germline CDR1 reads MGHDK; CDR2 reads SYGVNS. The CDR3 has 13 amino acids. The CDR3: CASSGLGDYEQYF. The DNA of the CDR3 is TGTGCCAGCAGTGGGCTGGGTGACTACGAGCAGTACTTC.

This clone appeared a single time. The V call is TRBV19, the J call TRBJ2-7, with 14 bases fitting TRBD2. The CDR3 is 16 amino acids. V shed 5 bases and J 2 bases; nucleotides not matched to a gene: 5. Per the germline V gene, CDR1 is LNHDA and CDR2 is SQIVND (reference sequence). The chain's CDR3 is CASSSGLAGEPYEQYF. DNA of the CDR3: TGTGCCAGTAGTTCGGGACTAGCGGGAGAGCCCTACGAGCAGTACTTC.

A remark on this clone: This sample also contains other DNA sequences that code for the same CDR3. The chain is built from TRBV27 and TRBJ2-7; D not certain. Germline loops: CDR1 MNHEY, CDR2 SMNVEV (reference sequence). V was trimmed by 0 bases and J by 2 bases, leaving 5 bases between them. This CDR3 is built from 13 residues. The CDR3 loop is CASSLSAAYEQYF. CDR3 in DNA: TGTGCCAGCAGTTTATCGGCAGCCTACGAGCAGTACTTC.

V gene TRBV10-3 combines with J gene TRBJ2-3; 10 bases are a match to TRBD2. There are 19 residues in the CDR3. The germline gives CDR1 ENHRY, CDR2 SYGVKD. The J segment lost 0 bases and the V segment lost 5 bases, leaving 14 bases of the junction unmatched. As DNA, the CDR3 is TGTGCCATCAGTCAGCTCGACAGGGGACTAGCGTCTAGCACAGATACGCAGTATTTT. It codes for CAISQLDRGLASSTDTQYF.

The chain employs TRBV7-2 and TRBJ1-3, with a possible D match to TRBD1 (5 bases). Trimming removed 2 bases at V and 0 bases at J, with 11 bases between. CDR1 is SGHTA and CDR2 is FQGNSA in the germline V gene. The CDR3 spans 16 residues. CDR3 residues: CASSLTGRSSGNTIYF. CDR3 coding DNA: TGTGCCAGCAGCTTAACGGGACGGTCCTCTGGAAACACCATATATTTT.

The chain has TRBV6-6 and TRBJ1-1; 8 nucleotides align to TRBD1. This CDR3 is built from 14 residues. J lost 1 base, V lost 4 bases, and 2 bases had no gene match. CDR1 and CDR2 (germline): MNHNY, SVGAGI (reference sequence). This chain's CDR3 is CASSSDRGNTEAFF. CDR3 DNA sequence: TGTGCCAGCAGTTCCGACAGGGGGAACACTGAAGCTTTCTTT.

The rearrangement uses TRBV27 and TRBJ2-5, with TRBD2 matching 9 bases. Per the germline V gene, CDR1 is MNHEY and CDR2 is SMNVEV (reference sequence). V was clipped by 4 bases and J by 5 bases; unmatched bases: 8. This CDR3 region has 15 residues. CDR3 coding DNA: TGTGCCAGCAGTTATGGCGGGAGGGCGGCGGAGACCCAGTACTTC. It translates to CASSYGGRAAETQYF.

The rearrangement links TRBV4-3 to TRBJ2-3, with D perhaps TRBD1 (5 bases). Trimming shortened V by 0 bases and J by 2 bases, and 15 bases separated the two germline ends. The CDR3 totals 17 residues. Germline V gene lookup returns CDR1 LGHNA and CDR2 YSLEER. Written as DNA, the CDR3 is TGCGCCAGCAGCCAAGATCAAGGGGCAGGTCCCACAGATACGCAGTATTTT. Protein: CASSQDQGAGPTDTQYF.

The chain couples TRBV5-6 to TRBJ2-6; the D is unclear. CDR3 length equals 12 residues. Trimming removed 0 bases from V and 15 bases from J, with 10 bases in between. CDR1 and CDR2 (germline): SGHDT, YYEEEE. CDR3 residues: CASSLDSQALTF. The CDR3 DNA is TGTGCCAGCAGCTTGGACAGTCAAGCCCTGACTTTC.

The rearrangement links TRBV29-1 to TRBJ2-1; D may be TRBD2 (6 bases). Germline-derived CDR1 and CDR2 are SQVTM and ANQGSEA. The CDR3 runs 15 residues. Trimming shortened V by 5 bases and J by 3 bases, and 17 bases separated the two germline ends. CDR3 residues: CSVHPLGGLYNEQFF. The CDR3, as DNA: TGCAGCGTTCATCCCTTGGGGGGTCTCTACAATGAGCAGTTCTTC.

The rearrangement links TRBV5-1 to TRBJ1-1; D ambiguous. The CDR3 contains 16 residues. CDR1 is SGHRS, CDR2 YFSETQ, per germline. The V gene lost 4 bases and the J gene lost 1 base, with 17 bases spanning the gap. In nucleotides, the CDR3 is TGCGCCAGCAGCCCATTCGGGGTGTCGGAGAACACTGAAGCTTTCTTT. As protein: CASSPFGVSENTEAFF.

As to this clone: The same CDR3 can be traced to other DNA sequences in this sample. The chain employs TRBV5-1 and TRBJ2-7; the D gene is possibly TRBD2 (5 bases). Trimming took off 2 bases at V and 1 base at J, with 7 bases between the two ends. CDR3 length: 13 amino acids. The germline V gene has CDR1 SGHRS and CDR2 YFSETQ. Here the CDR3 DNA reads TGCGCCAGCAGCTTTAGGACTTCCTACGAGCAGTACTTC. Its translation is CASSFRTSYEQYF. Full variable domain (outside the CDR3, taken from reference TRBV5-1 and TRBJ2-7): KAGVTQTPRYLIKTRGQQVTLSCSPISGHRSVSWYQQTPGQGLQFLFEYFSETQRNKGNFPGRFSGRQFSNSRSEMNVSTLELGDSALYLCASSFRTSYEQYFGPGTRLTVT.

The gene calls are TRBV15 and TRBJ2-7, with a tentative D call TRBD1 (6 bases). Germline CDR1 LNHNV, CDR2 YYDKDF (reference sequence). Trimming shortened V by 3 bases and J by 0 bases, and 12 bases separated the two germline ends. The CDR3 sequence is 15 residues long. Here the CDR3 reads CATSSDGTSSYEQYF. CDR3 sequence (DNA): TGTGCCACCAGCAGCGACGGGACATCCTCCTACGAGCAGTACTTC.

Points on this clone: Other nucleotide sequences from this sample produce the same CDR3. CDR3 sequence (DNA): TGCGCCAGCAGCCAGGGACTAGCGGGAGTCGGTGAGCAGTTCTTC. Protein product: CASSQGLAGVGEQFF. The gene calls are TRBV4-3 and TRBJ2-1, with 14 bases fitting TRBD2. This CDR3 has 15 amino acids. The J segment lost 9 bases and the V segment lost 3 bases, leaving 4 bases of the junction unmatched. Germline CDR1 reads LGHNA; CDR2 reads YSLEER.

V and J are TRBV11-2 and TRBJ2-1; D perhaps matches TRBD1 (6 bases). CDR3 length: 16 residues. Germline values: CDR1 SGHAT, CDR2 FQNNGV. Deletions cut 3 bases from V and 8 bases from J, with 20 bases between. This chain's CDR3 is CASSFGIGDNPYEQFF. The CDR3 nucleotides read TGTGCCAGCAGCTTCGGAATAGGGGACAACCCGTATGAGCAGTTCTTC.